The clone carrying this TCR beta chain was observed many times. The CDR3 has 12 amino acids. V was shortened by 8 bases and J by 4 bases, with 11 bases between the two germline ends. The germline gives CDR1 SNHLY, CDR2 FYNNEI. cDNA synthesis used a TRAV/TRBV-specific primer set for both chains. With a constant-region primer and a V-primer adapter, TCRs were subjected to roughly 18 PCR cycles of amplification. One entry per CDR3 protein results from TCRdb running MiXCR on the reads. The sample consists of 50,000 or so distinct CDR3 sequences, less than 30% of them appearing once. As for time point: after trial treatment. Documented treatment: LDRT plus nivolumab, ipilimumab, low-dose cyclophosphamide and aspirin (RACIN trial). These data belong to a study of low-dose radiotherapy and immunotherapy resistance in tumors.

Material: PBMCs, obtained after low-dose radiotherapy plus immunotherapy. The chain is built from TRBV2 and TRBJ1-1; a possible D gene is TRBD1 (5 bases). This receptor was obtained from a male donor with prostate cancer. The CDR3 spells CASAREATEAFF. CDR3 DNA sequence: TGTGCCAGCGCCAGGGAAGCCACTGAAGCTTTCTTT.